Listed below are T cell receptor beta chains from one sample, sequenced in a study of OX40 agonist ivuxolimab in advanced cancers. The table came from immunoSEQ multiplex PCR; TCRdb's copy has only in-frame clones and leaves some out. In the table there are around 95,000 clones, more than 85% of which are singletons. Sequencing was performed on CD4+ or CD8+ T cells sorted from blood, taken in a trial of the OX40 agonist ivuxolimab. These receptors all come from an adult with an advanced solid tumor such as melanoma, head and neck, liver or kidney cancer. The CDR3 runs from the conserved cysteine through the conserved F or W. The order of the fields is V gene, D gene, clone size, J gene, CDR3 DNA, CDR3 protein. D genes are given only for firm matches. For some rows the clone size is stated as once, few or many, or as a class when expanded; others skip it.

TRBV5-1	.	.	TRBJ2-2	TGCGCCAGCAGCTTGCGACCAGTCAGCGCTAACACCGGGGAGCTGTTTTTT	CASSLRPVSANTGELFF
TRBV6-1	.	.	TRBJ1-2	TGTGCCAGCAGTCCGCGGGGGCAGGACTATGGCTACACCTTC	CASSPRGQDYGYTF
TRBV7-9	.	.	TRBJ1-1	TGTGCCAGCAGCTTAAGGGGCACTGAAGCTTTCTTT	CASSLRGTEAFF
TRBV7-2	TRBD1	.	TRBJ2-3	TGTGCCAGCAGCCTCCGGACAGGGGGTATGGATACGCAGTATTTT	CASSLRTGGMDTQYF
TRBV4-3	.	.	TRBJ1-5	TGCGCCAGCAGCCAAGATGGGGGAGTGGTGCAGCCCCAGCATTTT	CASSQDGGVVQPQHF
TRBV27	.	.	TRBJ1-2	TGTGCCAGCAGTTCCACGGGAACCTATGGCTACACCTTC	CASSSTGTYGYTF
TRBV10-2	.	.	TRBJ1-5	TGCGCCAGCAGGGCAACCTATAGCAATCAGCCCCAGCATTTT	CASRATYSNQPQHF
TRBV28	.	once	TRBJ1-4	TGTGCCAGCAGTTCCCCCGGAGATGTGGAAAAACTGTTTTTT	CASSSPGDVEKLFF
TRBV7-9	.	.	TRBJ1-2	TGTGCCAGCAGCTTTCTGCGGGTGGGGGGCTACACCTTC	CASSFLRVGGYTF
TRBV2	.	once	TRBJ2-3	TGTGCCAGCAGTGGAAATACAGATACGCAGTATTTT	CASSGNTDTQYF
TRBV7-9	.	.	TRBJ2-2	TGTGCCAGCAGCCGAGCCGGCCTAGCGAACACCGGGGAGCTGTTTTTT	CASSRAGLANTGELFF
TRBV9	.	.	TRBJ2-5	TGTGCCAGCAGTCAGGGTAACGTGGGGGGAGAGACCCAGTACTTC	CASSQGNVGGETQYF
TRBV5-1	.	.	TRBJ1-2	TGCGCCAGCAGCTCGACGACAGGTCGGTATGGCTACACCTTC	CASSSTTGRYGYTF
TRBV6-5	TRBD1	.	TRBJ1-2	TGTGCCAGCAGTTCCACAGGGGTACTTCGCTATGGCTACACCTTC	CASSSTGVLRYGYTF
TRBV7-6	TRBD2	.	TRBJ2-1	TGTGCCAGCAGCTTTAGGACTAGCGGGAGCCCCTACAATGAGCAGTTCTTC	CASSFRTSGSPYNEQFF
TRBV7-3	.	.	TRBJ2-6	TGTGCCAGCAGAGAGTCTGGGGCCAACGTCCTGACTTTC	CASRESGANVLTF
TRBV6-4	TRBD2	.	TRBJ2-3	TGTGCCAGCACCCGGCGGGCGGGAGTCACAGATACGCAGTATTTT	CASTRRAGVTDTQYF
TRBV5-1	.	.	TRBJ1-6	TGCGCCAGCAGCATAGGGCTGAATTCACCCCTCCACTTT	CASSIGLNSPLHF
TRBV15	TRBD1	.	TRBJ2-1	TGTGCCACCAACCGGGACAGGGCTACGGATGAGCAGTTCTTC	CATNRDRATDEQFF
TRBV15	.	.	TRBJ2-3	TGTGCCACCAGCAGTTGGACAGTCGAGGTCGATACGCAGTATTTT	CATSSWTVEVDTQYF
TRBV9	.	.	TRBJ2-3	TGTGCCAGCAGCGAGGGACTCAGCACAGATACGCAGTATTTT	CASSEGLSTDTQYF
TRBV30	TRBD1	once	TRBJ1-6	TGTGCCTGGCTCTTGGAGGGACAGGGGATAAGTTCACCCCTCCACTTT	CAWLLEGQGISSPLHF
TRBV28	.	.	TRBJ1-5	TGTGCCAGCAGTTCCTCCAGATACAATCAGCCCCAGCATTTT	CASSSSRYNQPQHF
TRBV4-3	TRBD1	.	TRBJ1-6	TGCGCCAGCAGCCAAGAGACAGGGAACGATTCACCCCTCCACTTT	CASSQETGNDSPLHF
TRBV2	.	once	TRBJ1-4	TGTGCCAGCAGCCTTTCCACGGGGGAAAAACTGTTTTTT	CASSLSTGEKLFF
TRBV30	TRBD1	.	TRBJ2-5	TGTGCCTGGAGTATGACAGGGTTTGGCCAAGAGACCCAGTACTTC	CAWSMTGFGQETQYF
TRBV7-8	.	.	TRBJ2-6	TGTGCCAGCAGCTTAGTCTCTGGGGCCAACGTCCTGACTTTC	CASSLVSGANVLTF
TRBV20-1	.	.	TRBJ1-2	TGCAGTGCTGGCACCCATGGCTACACCTTC	CSAGTHGYTF
TRBV29-1	.	.	TRBJ2-3	TGCAGCGTTGCCCGGGGAGATACGCAGTATTTT	CSVARGDTQYF
TRBV12-5	.	.	TRBJ2-1	TGTGCTAGTGGTTTGGTACCTAACTACAATGAGCAGTTCTTC	CASGLVPNYNEQFF
TRBV6-1	.	.	TRBJ1-5	TGTGCCAGCAGTGAAACGGCAGCCTCACAGCCCCAGCATTTT	CASSETAASQPQHF
TRBV28	.	.	TRBJ1-5	TGTGCCAGCAGTCTAAGGTATCAGCCCCAGCATTTT	CASSLRYQPQHF
TRBV30	.	few	TRBJ2-2	TGTGCCTGGACGCCCCTTTATCGGAGGGGGAGGGGCGGGGAGCTGTTTTTT	CAWTPLYRRGRGGELFF
TRBV4-2	TRBD2	.	TRBJ2-1	TGTGCCAGCAGCCAATTCCAGCGGGAGCCCCCAGATATTGAGCAGTTCTTC	CASSQFQREPPDIEQFF
TRBV30	TRBD1	.	TRBJ1-2	TGTGCCTGGTCTACCCGGACAGGACGAAACTATGGCTACACCTTC	CAWSTRTGRNYGYTF
TRBV9	.	once	TRBJ1-3	TGTGCCAGCAGCGTAGGTCTATCTGGAAACACCATATATTTT	CASSVGLSGNTIYF
TRBV4-2	.	once	TRBJ2-1	TGTGCCAGCAGCCAAGCTAGGGGGAGCTCCTACAATGAGCAGTTCTTC	CASSQARGSSYNEQFF
TRBV2	TRBD1	.	TRBJ1-2	TGTGCCACCCGACAGGGGGCTCGGGATGGCTACACCTTC	CATRQGARDGYTF
TRBV19	.	.	TRBJ1-2	TGTGCCAGTAGTATATCAGAGCTTCGAAGCTATGGCTACACCTTC	CASSISELRSYGYTF
TRBV6-5	.	.	TRBJ2-1	TGTGCCAGCAGTTCCCCCGTAGCGGCCTCCTACAATGAGCAGTTCTTC	CASSSPVAASYNEQFF
TRBV11-2	.	.	TRBJ2-1	TGTGCCAGCAGCACCGGGACTCACTCCTACAATGAGCAGTTCTTC	CASSTGTHSYNEQFF
TRBV20-1	.	.	TRBJ1-4	TGCAGTGCTGATCTTAATGAAAAACTGTTTTTT	CSADLNEKLFF
TRBV10-3	.	.	TRBJ2-5	TGTGCCATCAGTGAGTCGGAGACCCAGTACTTC	CAISESETQYF
TRBV6-6	.	.	TRBJ1-5	TGTGCCAGCAGTTACACCACAGGGCCCAATCAGCCCCAGCATTTT	CASSYTTGPNQPQHF
TRBV28	.	.	TRBJ1-3	TGTGCCAGCAGACGGACGGGGGGAAACACCATATATTTT	CASRRTGGNTIYF
TRBV5-6	TRBD1	.	TRBJ1-1	TGTGCCAGCAGCCTCTCCGGGACAGGGGGCGACACTGAAGCTTTCTTT	CASSLSGTGGDTEAFF
TRBV18	.	.	TRBJ1-3	TGTGCCAGCTCGCGAAATTTCGGGTCTGGAAACACCATATATTTT	CASSRNFGSGNTIYF
TRBV29-1	TRBD2	.	TRBJ2-7	TGCAGCGTTATGGCTAGCGGGGTCGTCTACGAGCAGTACTTC	CSVMASGVVYEQYF
TRBV28	.	once	TRBJ1-5	TGTGCCAGCAGCCAACGAACAGGGACCCAGCATTTT	CASSQRTGTQHF
TRBV30	.	.	TRBJ2-4	TGTGCCGGAGGGGGACCGGGGCCCCTATACTTC	CAGGGPGPLYF
TRBV9	.	.	TRBJ1-1	TGTGCCAGCAGCGTAGTTTCCCTGGGGGGGGGTGAAGCTTTCTTT	CASSVVSLGGGEAFF
TRBV28	TRBD2	.	TRBJ2-4	TGTGCCAGCAGCCCTGGAGGGAGCGGGGGGCCGATCAGAAACATTCAGTACTTC	CASSPGGSGGPIRNIQYF
TRBV4-2	.	once	TRBJ1-1	TGTGCCAGCAGCCATCCTCGTGGGGTCCCTGAAGCTTTCTTT	CASSHPRGVPEAFF